This T cell receptor beta chain derives from a study of CXCR3-negative and CXCR3-positive naive CD8 T cells. CDR1 and CDR2 from the germline V gene are SEHNR and FQNEAQ (reference sequence). The CDR3 runs 15 residues. Carrying UMI labels, the TRB cDNA libraries were prepared through 5' RACE. TCRdb re-analyzed the 5' RACE reads; it lists each CDR3 protein once, without DNA. In all, the sample yields tens of thousands of distinct CDR3 sequences. The sample taken for sequencing was naive CXCR3- CD8+ T cells from blood. Documented subset: CD45RO-CCR7+CD27+CD95- naive CD8+ T cells lacking CXCR3 (TNR3-). The TCR comes from a human donor in good health. Some clones in this sample may be carry-over from other donors' samples. The V and J genes are TRBV7-9 and TRBJ2-1; no DNA is available, so the TRBD1 call from TCRdb remains unchecked. The CDR3 region is CASSRPGSSYNEQFF. The full variable domain, with the rest looked up from reference TRBV7-9 and TRBJ2-1, is DTGVSQNPRHKITKRGQNVTFRCDPISEHNRLYWYRQTLGQGPEFLTYFQNEAQLEKSRLLSDRFSAERPKGSFSTLEIQRTEQGDSAMYLCASSRPGSSYNEQFFGPGTRLTVL.